This is a list of T cell receptor beta chains from one sample in a study of T-cell reconstitution after alpha-beta-depleted transplantation in children. TCRdb processed the PCR reads anew with MiXCR; each CDR3 protein has one entry. This sample has about 580,000 distinct CDR3 sequences, with around 23% found just once. Sequences were derived from PBMCs, mostly from graft donor cells, sampled 360 days after TCRalphabeta/CD19-depleted stem cell transplant. The receptors were sampled from a boy in the first two years of life who had a stem cell transplant for acute myeloid leukemia, so the T cells may come from the graft donor. CDR3s include the opening cysteine and the closing phenylalanine or tryptophan.

v_call	cdr3_aa
TRBV5-1	CASSLYYDSNYGYTF
TRBV15	CATSREAFYEQYF
TRBV4-3	CASSQGVSTGNTIYF
TRBV5-1	CASSLGRAQETQYF
TRBV20-1	CSARGQAKDTQYF
TRBV5-1	CASSWDRFEAFF
TRBV25-1	CASSEWGDGNTEAFF
TRBV20-1	CSAPSRGAYTDTQYF
TRBV12-3/TRBV12-4	CASSWGPANTGELFF
TRBV3-1	CASSQDLPNSGNTIYF
TRBV20-1	CSANRGSGGAGELFF
TRBV7-9	CASSLWLREQFF
TRBV12-3/TRBV12-4	CASKEVGIFGELFF
TRBV12-3/TRBV12-4	CASSFGGAGTGELFF
TRBV5-1	CASSWGQGTDTQYF
TRBV4-3	CASSADLAGVDIDTQYF
TRBV15	CAAGLSNTGELFF
TRBV7-2	CASSPSPGRYTEAFF
TRBV20-1	CSARPLQGPSTDTQYF
TRBV15	CATSVLAGLGNEQFF
TRBV6-2/TRBV6-3	CASSPAVRGSNQPQHF
TRBV6-6	CASSYSLGSEAFF
TRBV2	CASSHLETKNIQYF
TRBV5-1	CASMFSRGNTGELFF
TRBV6-1	CASRQEGDMNTEAFF
TRBV11-2	CASSFGRYQETQYF
TRBV6-5	CASSYSSGTGGRKYF
TRBV18	CASSPSFSGHVGDEQFF
TRBV20-1	CSARDRDGQGHSPLHF
TRBV20-1	CSAMGGGGSTDTQYF